The 20 T cell receptor beta chains listed next were all sequenced from one sample in a study of shared clonotypes between healthy human individuals (TCRdb year 2020). The library was produced with the immunoSEQ multiplex PCR assay. TCRdb holds this immuneACCESS table with in-frame rearrangements only. Some clones are missing; in checked studies, unresolved V genes explain under half, and the rest has no known cause. Present in this sample are over a million clones, around 98% of which were seen just once. The ten top clones hold about 0.45% of the sample. The specimen was naive CD4+ T cells sorted from blood. This specimen's cell subset or site label, per the study, means: CD45RA+ positively selected. The receptors stem from a man in his thirties or forties in good health.

The V call is TRBV5-4, the J call TRBJ2-1; D ambiguous. The CDR3 is 14 residues long. Between the trimmed V and J ends, which lost 0 bases and 7 bases, there was a span of 11 bases. In germline, CDR1 is SGHNT, CDR2 YYREEE (reference sequence). For the CDR3, the DNA is TGTGCCAGCAGCTTGGCACCGGCCCCGAATGAGCAGTTCTTC. It codes for CASSLAPAPNEQFF.

The CDR3 bases are TGTGCCAGCAGTTACGTTTCGGGGGCAGGTTTGTCTGAAGCTTTCTTT. Protein sequence: CASSYVSGAGLSEAFF. This chain links TRBV6-6 with TRBJ1-1, with D perhaps TRBD1 (6 bases). The CDR3 runs 16 residues. Germline V lookup: CDR1 MNHNY, CDR2 SVGAGI (reference sequence). V gave up 2 bases and J gave up 6 bases, with 19 bases separating them.

This sequence joins TRBV29-1 and TRBJ2-1; D unclear. V lost 5 bases and J lost 4, with 15 bases in between. The CDR3 has 14 residues. Per germline, CDR1 SQVTM and CDR2 ANQGSEA. CDR3 DNA: TGCAGCGTTTCTTCCGGAGCACTTTACAATGAGCAGTTCTTC. Amino acid sequence: CSVSSGALYNEQFF.

The chain joins TRBV14 to TRBJ2-5; perhaps TRBD1 as D (6 bases). CDR1 SGHDN and CDR2 FVKESK come from the germline V gene. With 3 bases removed from V and 1 base from J, the gap between germline ends came to 24 bases. The CDR3 is 19 residues long. CDR3 in DNA: TGTGCCAGCAGCCACCACCCATCGGTGACAGGAGGATCCCAAGAGACCCAGTACTTC. Translating gives CASSHHPSVTGGSQETQYF.

The chain uses TRBV4-2 and TRBJ1-1; 8 bases line up with TRBD1. The V gene's germline CDR1 is LGHNA and CDR2 YNFKEQ. The CDR3 consists of 15 residues. Germline trimming cut 0 bases from V and 11 bases from J; bases unmatched to any gene: 11. CDR3 in amino acids: CASSQETRGRVLAFF. CDR3 in DNA: TGTGCCAGCAGCCAAGAGACCAGGGGGCGCGTTTTGGCTTTCTTT.

The V and J genes are TRBV19 and TRBJ2-1; D might be TRBD2 (5 bases). The CDR3 runs to 16 residues. Trimming shortened V by 4 bases and J by 4 bases, and 17 bases separated the two germline ends. The germline V gene encodes CDR1 LNHDA and CDR2 SQIVND (reference sequence). The CDR3 DNA is TGTGCCAGTAGTAGACGAGCGGACTGGAGGTACAATGAGCAGTTCTTC. Amino acid sequence: CASSRRADWRYNEQFF.

The V call is TRBV28, the J call TRBJ1-2, with unresolved D. V dropped 7 bases and J dropped 4 bases, with 16 bases sitting between them. CDR1 MDHEN and CDR2 SYDVKM come from the germline V gene. The CDR3 consists of 14 residues. CDR3 amino acids: CASKNDKTPYGYTF. The CDR3 DNA is TGTGCCAGCAAAAATGACAAGACTCCCTATGGCTACACCTTC.

The rearrangement joins TRBV4-3 to TRBJ2-1, with TRBD2 identical over 10 bases. The V gene end was trimmed by 4 bases and the J gene end by 9 bases; junction bases not matched to a gene: 12. The CDR3 sequence is 16 residues long. Per germline, CDR1 LGHNA and CDR2 YSLEER. The CDR3 sequence: CASSPTVGLAGAEQFF. In DNA form, the CDR3 reads TGCGCCAGCAGCCCTACCGTGGGTCTAGCGGGAGCTGAGCAGTTCTTC.

This chain links TRBV18 with TRBJ1-2; weak D call: TRBD1 (6 bases). CDR3 length: 15 amino acids. Germline V lookup: CDR1 KGHSH, CDR2 LQKENI. Trimming pared 3 bases from V and 4 bases from J, leaving 15 bases between. The CDR3 region has the DNA TGTGCCAGCTCACCTATTTCTGAGACAGGCTATGGCTACACCTTC. Translating gives CASSPISETGYGYTF.

This chain connects TRBV19 to TRBJ2-5; D uncertain. CDR3 length: 14 residues. Looked up from germline, CDR1 is LNHDA and CDR2 is SQIVND (reference sequence). Trimming cost V 3 bases and J 5 bases, with 13 bases left between them. The CDR3 bases are TGTGCCAGTAGTATCGACCGAGTCCGGGAGACCCAGTACTTC. It is translated as CASSIDRVRETQYF.

The rearrangement links TRBV7-6 to TRBJ2-7, with no clear D. Trimming shortened V by 1 base and J by 7 bases, and 11 bases separated the two germline ends. Germline CDR1 is SGHVS and CDR2 is FNYEAQ. CDR3 size: 13 residues. CDR3 amino acids: CASSLDGTREQYF. The CDR3 DNA sequence: TGTGCCAGCAGCTTAGATGGCACAAGGGAGCAGTACTTC.

The chain uses TRBV28 and TRBJ2-4; no clear D. Germline V lookup: CDR1 MDHEN, CDR2 SYDVKM. Deletions cut 5 bases from V and 8 bases from J, with 7 bases between. The CDR3 length is 11 residues. The CDR3 sequence: CASSRSHIQYF. DNA for the CDR3: TGTGCCAGCAGTCGCAGTCACATTCAGTACTTC.

Turning to this clone: Compared with germline, one end of the junction differs, possibly owing to a read error. The rearrangement joins TRBV27 to TRBJ1-4; 9 positions match TRBD1. The germline gives CDR1 MNHEY, CDR2 SMNVEV (reference sequence). This CDR3 has 16 amino acids. The CDR3, as DNA: TGTGCCAGCAGTTTATCCGGAGCGGGGACAGGGACAACGTTCGTTTTT. It encodes CASSLSGAGTGTTFVF.

The V call is TRBV28, the J call TRBJ2-7; 11 nucleotides line up with TRBD1. The CDR3 contains 13 residues. Germline lookup yields CDR1 MDHEN and CDR2 SYDVKM. Trimming cost V 8 bases and J 2 bases; bases outside gene matches: 2. The CDR3 nucleotides read TGTGCCAGCGGACAGGGGGCCACCTACGAGCAGTACTTC. Translation: CASGQGATYEQYF.

This clone showed up just once. This chain connects TRBV27 to TRBJ2-7, with 13 bases aligning to TRBD2. The CDR3 spans 16 residues. The germline V gene has CDR1 MNHEY and CDR2 SMNVEV (reference sequence). With 4 bases clipped from V and 6 bases from J, the junction kept 9 bases outside the gene matches. CDR3 coding DNA: TGTGCCAGCAGTTCCGGACTAGCGGGAGCTATAGGCGAGCAGTACTTC. Translating gives CASSSGLAGAIGEQYF.

This chain uses TRBV10-1 with TRBJ2-7, with 7 bases matching TRBD2. Trimming removed 3 bases from V and 1 base from J; junction bases left unmatched: 9. Germline V gene lookup returns CDR1 WNHNN and CDR2 SYGVQD (reference sequence). This CDR3 spans 16 amino acids. CDR3 loop: CASSDLPGLPSYEQYF. The CDR3 nucleotides are TGCGCCAGCAGTGACCTACCGGGACTACCATCCTACGAGCAGTACTTC.

The chain combines TRBV7-8 with TRBJ2-7, with 9 bases fitting TRBD2. Germline V gives CDR1 SGHVS, CDR2 FQNEAQ. The V segment lost 5 bases and the J segment 2 bases; nucleotides outside the gene matches: 7. This CDR3 spans 15 amino acids. The CDR3 region has the DNA TGTGCCAGCAGCCCCCGGACTAGCGCAGCCTACGAGCAGTACTTC. Translating it yields CASSPRTSAAYEQYF.

V and J are TRBV10-3 and TRBJ1-1, with D unclear. Germline values: CDR1 ENHRY, CDR2 SYGVKD. The CDR3 spans 13 residues. V shed 2 bases and J shed 4 bases, with 8 bases lying between them. The CDR3 spells CAISEMASTEAFF. The CDR3 region has the DNA TGTGCCATCAGTGAGATGGCGAGCACTGAAGCTTTCTTT.

The chain carries TRBV9 and TRBJ2-1; D unclear. V dropped 0 bases and J dropped 4 bases, with 11 bases sitting between them. Per germline, CDR1 SGDLS and CDR2 YYNGEE. CDR3 length: 15 residues. As DNA, the CDR3 is TGTGCCAGCAGCGTAGAACAGCGACGTTACAATGAGCAGTTCTTC. It codes for CASSVEQRRYNEQFF.

The chain links TRBV5-1 to TRBJ2-6; D gene ambiguous. The CDR3 runs 16 residues. CDR1 is SGHRS and CDR2 is YFSETQ in the germline V gene. V shed 0 bases and J shed 0 bases, with 7 bases lying between them. This chain's CDR3 is CASSLGDPSGANVLTF. DNA of the CDR3: TGCGCCAGCAGCTTGGGCGATCCCTCTGGGGCCAACGTCCTGACTTTC.